The 18 T cell receptor beta chains given below trace back to one sample, sequenced in a study of technical replicates of blood from a few donors. The repertoire was sequenced with immunoSEQ multiplex PCR; TCRdb's copy has only in-frame clones and lacks some. The sample has about 75,000 clones, nearly 98% seen once. Sequenced input: T cells isolated from PBMCs. The receptors here all came from a human donor in good health.

The V and J genes are TRBV19 and TRBJ2-1, with 10 nucleotides matching TRBD1. The V gene end was trimmed by 8 bases and the J gene end by 6 bases; junction bases not matched to a gene: 10. CDR1 and CDR2 from the germline V gene are LNHDA and SQIVND (reference sequence). The length of the CDR3 is 15 residues. The CDR3: CASRQKDRGVNEQFF. CDR3 coding DNA: TGTGCCAGTCGACAAAAGGACAGGGGGGTCAATGAGCAGTTCTTC.

This chain links TRBV10-3 with TRBJ2-7, with 8 positions matching TRBD1. J lost 6 bases, V lost 5 bases, and 6 bases had no gene match. The CDR3 consists of 13 residues. Germline V gene data show CDR1 as ENHRY and CDR2 as SYGVKD. This CDR3 reads CAISLKDRAEQYF. CDR3 nucleotides: TGTGCCATCAGTCTGAAGGACAGGGCCGAGCAGTACTTC.

The CDR3 region has the DNA TGCGCCAGCAGCCGAGGACTAGGAACAGATACGCAGTATTTT. Encoded protein: CASSRGLGTDTQYF. The chain recombines TRBV4-3 with TRBJ2-3, with 7 bases identical to TRBD2. This CDR3 is 14 amino acids long. Germline CDR1 and CDR2: LGHNA and YSLEER. V was pared by 4 bases and J by 3 bases, with 4 bases of the junction left unmatched.

The gene calls are TRBV27 and TRBJ2-2; D is unresolved. The CDR3 is 17 amino acids. Germline loops: CDR1 MNHEY, CDR2 SMNVEV (reference sequence). The V gene lost 3 bases and the J gene lost 1 base, with 15 bases spanning the gap. The DNA of the CDR3 is TGTGCCAGCAGTTTGGCCCCCCGTGCGGAGAACACCGGGGAGCTGTTTTTT. Translated: CASSLAPRAENTGELFF.

The chain recombines TRBV4-2 with TRBJ2-7, with D tentatively TRBD1 (5 bases). The germline V and J ends were trimmed by 0 bases and 9 bases, with 24 bases remaining between them. Germline CDR1 is LGHNA and CDR2 is YNFKEQ. The CDR3 sequence is 17 residues long. The CDR3: CASSQDLGAGPATRQYF. For the CDR3, the DNA is TGTGCCAGCAGCCAAGATCTAGGGGCAGGGCCAGCTACGAGGCAGTACTTC.

The rearrangement joins TRBV5-1 to TRBJ1-5; possible D gene TRBD1, 5 bases. V dropped 4 bases and J dropped 5 bases, with 13 bases sitting between them. The CDR3 is 14 amino acids. Germline assignment: CDR1 SGHRS and CDR2 YFSETQ. The CDR3, as DNA: TGCGCCAGCAGCCTAGACAGCTCTGATCAGCCCCAGCATTTT. Residues: CASSLDSSDQPQHF.

The V call is TRBV11-3, the J call TRBJ1-1; D possibly corresponds to TRBD1 (5 bases). V shed 7 bases and J shed 0 bases, with 15 bases lying between them. There are 15 residues in the CDR3. Per germline, CDR1 SGHNT and CDR2 YENEEA. Written as DNA, the CDR3 is TGTGCCAGCACGGGTGGGGGAGGTATGAACACTGAAGCTTTCTTT. This gives the protein CASTGGGGMNTEAFF.

A few counts support this clone. The chain links TRBV19 to TRBJ2-7; possible D gene TRBD1, 5 bases. This CDR3 region has 12 residues. Trimming left V 6 bases short and J 5 bases short, with 11 bases between. Germline assignment: CDR1 LNHDA and CDR2 SQIVND (reference sequence). CDR3: CASRGPLDEQYF. CDR3 nucleotide sequence: TGTGCCAGTAGGGGGCCCCTTGACGAGCAGTACTTC.

The chain uses TRBV5-1 and TRBJ2-7, with TRBD1 matching over 7 bases. Unmatched junction bases numbered 7, after V lost 4 bases and J lost 6 bases. The CDR3 covers 13 residues. Germline CDR1 SGHRS, CDR2 YFSETQ. The CDR3 DNA follows: TGCGCCAGCAGCCCCCGGGACAGTCCCGAGCAGTACTTC. This sequence encodes CASSPRDSPEQYF. The full variable domain, its missing parts supplied by reference TRBV5-1 and TRBJ2-7, is KAGVTQTPRYLIKTRGQQVTLSCSPISGHRSVSWYQQTPGQGLQFLFEYFSETQRNKGNFPGRFSGRQFSNSRSEMNVSTLELGDSALYLCASSPRDSPEQYFGPGTRLTVT.

The genes are TRBV4-2 and TRBJ1-2; D not certain. CDR1 is LGHNA, CDR2 YNFKEQ, per germline. The CDR3 contains 13 residues. Trimming pared 4 bases from V and 4 bases from J, leaving 10 bases between. The CDR3 region is CASSLENLYGYTF. As DNA, the CDR3 is TGTGCCAGCAGCCTAGAAAATCTCTATGGCTACACCTTC.

J is TRBJ2-1 and V is TRBV5-1, with 7 bases lining up with TRBD1. The CDR3 has 16 residues. J was trimmed by 4 bases and V by 0 bases; bases with no gene match: 7. Germline V gene sequence: CDR1 SGHRS, CDR2 YFSETQ. The CDR3 here is CASSLEPGQFYNEQFF. The CDR3 coding sequence is TGCGCCAGCAGCTTGGAACCGGGACAGTTTTACAATGAGCAGTTCTTC.

The chain carries TRBV19 and TRBJ2-7; 9 bases fit TRBD2. The CDR3 has 14 amino acids. Trimming cost V 7 bases and J 2 bases; bases outside gene matches: 6. CDR1 and CDR2 (germline): LNHDA, SQIVND (reference sequence). CDR3 residues: CASTETSGPYEQYF. In nucleotides, the CDR3 is TGTGCCAGTACGGAGACTAGCGGTCCCTACGAGCAGTACTTC.

The chain employs TRBV6-5 and TRBJ1-1; tentative D call: TRBD1 (6 bases). This CDR3 region has 11 residues. Between the trimmed V and J ends, which lost 6 bases and 4 bases, there was a span of 6 bases. Germline lookup yields CDR1 MNHEY and CDR2 SVGAGI. DNA of the CDR3: TGTGCCAGCAGACAGGGCACTGAAGCTTTCTTT. It is translated as CASRQGTEAFF.

This chain links TRBV19 with TRBJ1-1; 8 bases agree with TRBD1. Germline V gene data show CDR1 as LNHDA and CDR2 as SQIVND (reference sequence). V trimming: 11 bases; J trimming: 3 bases; junction bases outside the gene matches: 5. The CDR3 loop spans 12 amino acids. The CDR3 region is CAVTGDYTEAFF. In DNA form, the CDR3 reads TGTGCCGTGACAGGGGATTACACTGAAGCTTTCTTT. The full variable domain, with the rest looked up from reference TRBV19 and TRBJ1-1, is DGGITQSPKYLFRKEGQNVTLSCEQNLNHDAMYWYRQDPGQGLRLIYYSQIVNDFQKGDIAEGYSVSREKKESFPLTVTSAQKNPTAFYLCAVTGDYTEAFFGQGTRLTVV.

V gene TRBV7-6 combines with J gene TRBJ2-7, with D possibly TRBD1 on 5 matching bases. Germline-derived CDR1 and CDR2 are SGHVS and FNYEAQ. Trimming removed 9 bases from V and 2 bases from J, with 14 bases in between. The CDR3 extends over 13 amino acids. The CDR3 loop reads CASQGKKTYEQYF. The CDR3 DNA reads as TGTGCCAGTCAGGGAAAAAAGACCTACGAGCAGTACTTC.

This clone is a singleton in its sample. The chain has TRBV7-8 and TRBJ1-5; the D gene is possibly TRBD1 (5 bases). The CDR3 is 16 residues long. V was pared by 0 bases and J by 2 bases, with 11 bases between. Germline assignment: CDR1 SGHVS and CDR2 FQNEAQ. The CDR3 sequence is CASSLAGERGNQPQHF. The CDR3 DNA sequence: TGTGCCAGCAGCTTAGCAGGGGAAAGGGGCAATCAGCCCCAGCATTTT.

The CDR3 here is CASSQALQAGVSEQYF. DNA of the CDR3: TGTGCCAGCAGCCAAGCACTTCAAGCGGGAGTATCGGAGCAGTACTTC. The chain has TRBV4-2 and TRBJ2-7, with TRBD2 identical over 8 bases. CDR3 size: 16 residues. Germline V lookup: CDR1 LGHNA, CDR2 YNFKEQ. Germline trimming cut 1 base from V and 7 bases from J; bases unmatched to any gene: 12.

The gene calls are TRBV6-5 and TRBJ2-3; TRBD2 matches 9 bases. With 7 bases clipped from V and 3 bases from J, the junction kept 5 bases outside the gene matches. Germline V gene sequence: CDR1 MNHEY, CDR2 SVGAGI. This CDR3 comprises 14 residues. CDR3 nucleotides: TGTGCCAGCATGAAGCGGGAGGTAACAGATACGCAGTATTTT. Amino acid sequence: CASMKREVTDTQYF.